Below are 2 T cell receptor beta chains sequenced from a single sample in a study of B cell selection in AIRE deficiency. Sorted regulatory T cells were CD4-positive, CD25-high and CD127-low or negative. This table comes from immunoSEQ multiplex PCR, and its TCRdb copy is limited to in-frame clones, with some not included. This sample has fewer than 15,000 clones, with roughly 91% found just once. Sequencing was performed on Tregs sorted from PBMCs. The receptors shown here come from a human donor with AIRE deficiency.

The gene calls are TRBV4-3 and TRBJ1-5; possible D gene TRBD1, 6 bases. CDR1 and CDR2 from the germline V gene are LGHNA and YSLEER. With 1 base removed from V and 5 bases from J, the gap between germline ends came to 15 bases. The CDR3 spans 16 residues. For the CDR3, the DNA is TGCGCCAGCAGCCAAGGGGTGGTGGGGGGCCATCAGCCCCAGCATTTT. Its translation: CASSQGVVGGHQPQHF.

The genes are TRBV6-1 and TRBJ1-3, with D perhaps matching TRBD1 (6 bases). V gave up 2 bases and J gave up 0 bases, with 11 bases separating them. CDR3 length: 16 amino acids. CDR1 is MNHNS and CDR2 is SASEGT in the germline V gene. The CDR3 sequence: CASSETGQISGNTIYF. The CDR3 DNA reads as TGTGCCAGCAGTGAAACAGGACAGATCTCTGGAAACACCATATATTTT.